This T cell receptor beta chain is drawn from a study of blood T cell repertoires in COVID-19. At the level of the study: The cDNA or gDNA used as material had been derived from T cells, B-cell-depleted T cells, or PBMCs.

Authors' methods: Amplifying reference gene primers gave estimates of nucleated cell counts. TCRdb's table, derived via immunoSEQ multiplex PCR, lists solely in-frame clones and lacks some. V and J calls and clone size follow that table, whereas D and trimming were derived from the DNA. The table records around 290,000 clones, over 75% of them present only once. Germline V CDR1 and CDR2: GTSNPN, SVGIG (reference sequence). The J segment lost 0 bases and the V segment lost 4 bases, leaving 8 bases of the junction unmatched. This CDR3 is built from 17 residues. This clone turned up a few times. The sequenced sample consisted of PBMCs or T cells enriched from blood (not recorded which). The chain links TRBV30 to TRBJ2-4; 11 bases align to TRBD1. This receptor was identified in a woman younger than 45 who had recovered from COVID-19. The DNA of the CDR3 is TGTGCCTGGACCGGGACAGGGGGAAGTGGAGCCAAAAACATTCAGTACTTC. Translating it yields CAWTGTGGSGAKNIQYF.